The sequence of this T cell receptor (beta chain) was determined in a study of response to subunit inactivated influenza vaccine listed by TCRdb under 2018. About the investigation overall: Deep quantitative T cell receptor repertoire profiling was used in the study to track responses to a trivalent subunit inactivated influenza vaccine. What the authors observed across the whole study: According to the authors, only a limited number of new T cells may be recruited by each seasonal influenza vaccination.

A note on this clonotype: The clone's antigen remains unknown. No base-level quality is on record; no much larger clone is a single base apart.

At the junction V is shortened by 4 bases and J by 8 bases, with 15 bases in between. Reading from cysteine to phenylalanine, the CDR3 counts 14 amino acids. Only the CDR3 part of the read is kept: 42 bases, read in frame from the first base. CDR1 and CDR2 (LGHNA, YNFKEQ) derive from the germline V gene. The library was produced with RT-PCR. The data were produced on an Illumina HiSeq 2500. The public sequencing data were trimmed at Q25 with fastp and processed into clonotypes with MiXCR by TCRdb, which kept only in-frame beta chains. Duplicate CDR3 protein sequences are folded into a single record with the most common DNA and genes. Recorded for this sample are 800,000 to 1,000,000 distinct CDR3 sequences; around 21% of them occurred a single time. The ten most abundant clones make up roughly 10% of the sample.

The sequence links TRBV4-2 to TRBJ2-1; the D gene is perhaps TRBD1 or TRBD2, each of them matching over 5 bases. This receptor was taken from a man over 45 who received an inactivated influenza vaccine. Donor details come from another sample of the same person, matched by shared clones. The specimen comprised PBMCs from blood, sampled roughly 5 days after vaccination. The CDR3 sequence is CASSLGTAGDEQFF. Here is the DNA: TGTGCCAGCAGCCTCGGGACCGCCGGGGATGAGCAGTTCTTC.